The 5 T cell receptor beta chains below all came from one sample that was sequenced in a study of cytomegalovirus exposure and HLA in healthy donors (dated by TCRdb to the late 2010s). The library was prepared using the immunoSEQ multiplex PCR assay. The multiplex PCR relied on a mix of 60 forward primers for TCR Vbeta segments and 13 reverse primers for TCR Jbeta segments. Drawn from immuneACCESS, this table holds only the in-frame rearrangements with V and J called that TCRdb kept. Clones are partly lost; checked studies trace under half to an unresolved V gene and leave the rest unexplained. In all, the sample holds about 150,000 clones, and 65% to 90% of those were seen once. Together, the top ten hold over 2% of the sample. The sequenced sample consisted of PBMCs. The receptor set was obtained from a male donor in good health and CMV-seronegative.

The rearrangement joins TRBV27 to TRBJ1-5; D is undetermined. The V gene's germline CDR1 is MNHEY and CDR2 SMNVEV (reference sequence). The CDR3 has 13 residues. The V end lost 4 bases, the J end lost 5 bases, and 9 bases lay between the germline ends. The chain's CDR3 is CASSSAGYQPQHF. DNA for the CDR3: TGTGCCAGCAGTTCGGCGGGCTATCAGCCCCAGCATTTT.

The CDR3 nucleotides are TGTGCCAGCTCACCCAACCGAGACAGCGGGGGGTCCGGCTACACCTTC. Protein product: CASSPNRDSGGSGYTF. The chain combines TRBV18 with TRBJ1-2; a weak D match, TRBD1 (5 bases). The V gene lost 3 bases and the J gene lost 8 bases, with 22 bases spanning the gap. The germline CDR1 and CDR2 sequences are KGHSH and LQKENI. The CDR3 extends over 16 amino acids.

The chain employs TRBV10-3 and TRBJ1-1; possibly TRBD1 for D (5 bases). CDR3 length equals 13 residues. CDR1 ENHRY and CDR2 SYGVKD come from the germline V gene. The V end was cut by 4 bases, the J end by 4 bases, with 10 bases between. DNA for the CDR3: TGTGCCATCAGTGTGGCAGGGTCCACTGAAGCTTTCTTT. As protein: CAISVAGSTEAFF.

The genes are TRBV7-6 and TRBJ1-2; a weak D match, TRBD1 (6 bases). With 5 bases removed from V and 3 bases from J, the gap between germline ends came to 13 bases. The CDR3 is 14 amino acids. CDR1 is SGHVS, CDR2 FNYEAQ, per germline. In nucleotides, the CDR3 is TGTGCCAGCAGCCCGGGGGGGGGCGACTATGGCTACACCTTC. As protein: CASSPGGGDYGYTF. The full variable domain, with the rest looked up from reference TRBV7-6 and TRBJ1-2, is GAGVSQSPRYKVTKRGQDVALRCDPISGHVSLYWYRQALGQGPEFLTYFNYEAQQDKSGLPNDRFSAERPEGSISTLTIQRTEQRDSAMYRCASSPGGGDYGYTFGSGTRLTVV.

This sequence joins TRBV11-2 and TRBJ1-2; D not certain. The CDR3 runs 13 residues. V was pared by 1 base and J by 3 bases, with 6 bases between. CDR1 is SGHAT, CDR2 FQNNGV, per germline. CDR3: CASSLALYYGYTF. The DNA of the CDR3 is TGTGCCAGCAGCTTAGCTCTATACTATGGCTACACCTTC.